This record covers a single T cell receptor beta chain. In the original workflow: By means of reference gene primer amplification, nucleated cell counts were estimated. The method was immunoSEQ multiplex PCR; TCRdb's version includes in-frame clones alone and lacks a portion of them. V and J calls and clone size are copied from that table; D and trimming were computed from the DNA. The repertoire holds about 59,000 clones, with roughly 79% as singletons. Germline V gene sequence: CDR1 SQVTM, CDR2 ANQGSEA. There are 14 residues in the CDR3. The V and J ends lost 3 bases and 5 bases, in that order; junction bases with no gene match: 5. The data derive from a study of blood T cell repertoires in COVID-19. Looking at the study overall: T cells, B-cell-depleted T cells, or PBMCs supplied cDNA or gDNA.

The sample was peripheral blood. The receptor was isolated from a woman aged 80 or over with active or convalescent COVID-19. This chain links TRBV29-1 with TRBJ2-2; the match to TRBD1 covers 8 bases. DNA for the CDR3: TGCAGCGTTGAGACCGGACAGGGAACCGGGGAGCTGTTTTTT. Translation gives CSVETGQGTGELFF.